These T cell receptor beta chains were read from a single sample in a study of blood T cells in healthy people across ages. Each CDR3 protein gets one entry after TCRdb re-called the 5' RACE reads with MiXCR. This table has roughly 1,100,000 distinct CDR3 sequences, approximately 26% appearing once. Separately, the same data were catalogued under a study of T cells of mothers and their children.

The sequenced material came from blood. The receptors were sampled from a girl aged 2 to 9 in good health. CDR3s include the opening cysteine and the closing phenylalanine or tryptophan. The D gene is left open where the match is weak. Expanded clones get a size class; other rows say once, few or many, or leave the size out.

cdr3_nt cdr3_aa j_call v_call d_call clone_size cdr3_length
TGTGCCAGCAGTTCGGTTAGCGGGGGACCCGATGAGCAGTTCTTC CASSSVSGGPDEQFF TRBJ2-1 TRBV28 TRBD2 few 15
TGTGCCAGCAGTCCAACCGGGACAGCGGCATACGAGCAGTACTTC CASSPTGTAAYEQYF TRBJ2-7 TRBV28 TRBD1 - 15
TGTGCCAGCAGCTTAGTAGGGGTTGAAGCTTTCTTT CASSLVGVEAFF TRBJ1-1 TRBV7-8 - - 12
TGTGCCAGCAGCTTAGATCCTTGGGTTATGGGTGAGGAGACCCAGTACTTC CASSLDPWVMGEETQYF TRBJ2-5 TRBV11-2 - few 17
TGTGCCAGCAGTTATTTGAGTTCGGGGGTCCCCTTCCCTTACGAGCAGTACTTC CASSYLSSGVPFPYEQYF TRBJ2-7 TRBV7-3 - - 18
TGCGCCAGCAGCCAAGGTAGCAGAGAAATTGCAAGAGGTGAAAAACTGTTTTTT CASSQGSREIARGEKLFF TRBJ1-4 TRBV4-3 - few 18
TGTGCCAGCAGCTTAGCGGGACTAGCGGGGGACGATGAGCAGTTCTTC CASSLAGLAGDDEQFF TRBJ2-1 TRBV7-8 TRBD2 - 16
TGCAGTGCATACGCAGGAGGTGCGGGGGCCAAAAACATTCAGTACTTC CSAYAGGAGAKNIQYF TRBJ2-4 TRBV20-1 - few 16
TGTGCCAGCAGTTATTTCGATGGAGGGAGCTACGAGCAGTACTTC CASSYFDGGSYEQYF TRBJ2-7 TRBV7-2 - - 15
TGCAGTGCTACTGGACGGAGCTACGAGCAGTACTTC CSATGRSYEQYF TRBJ2-7 TRBV20-1 - few 12
TGCAGCGTTGAACAGGGGGCTGCTGGAGAGACCCAGTACTTC CSVEQGAAGETQYF TRBJ2-5 TRBV29-1 TRBD1 few 14
TGTGCCAGCAGCCTCGGACACATAGAGACCCAGTACTTC CASSLGHIETQYF TRBJ2-5 TRBV12-3/TRBV12-4 - few 13
TGTGCCAGCAGGGGACTAGCGGGCTCGTATACGCAGTATTTT CASRGLAGSYTQYF TRBJ2-3 TRBV27 TRBD2 - 14
TGTGCCAGCAGGATAGAGGGTGGCTACGAGCAGTACTTC CASRIEGGYEQYF TRBJ2-7 TRBV12-3/TRBV12-4 - - 13
TGCGCCAGCAGCCAAGAGCCAAGGGGTCTGGGGGTTGAGCAGTTCTTC CASSQEPRGLGVEQFF TRBJ2-1 TRBV4-1 - - 16
TGTGCCAGCTCACAATCGAACAATGAGCAGTTCTTC CASSQSNNEQFF TRBJ2-1 TRBV18 - few 12
TGCAGCGTCAATCGAGTTAGTGTTTCCTACAATGAGCAGTTCTTC CSVNRVSVSYNEQFF TRBJ2-1 TRBV29-1 - few 15
TGTGCCAGCAGCTTAGACCCCAGTAGCGACATAGGAGAGACCCAGTACTTC CASSLDPSSDIGETQYF TRBJ2-5 TRBV7-6 - few 17
TGTGCCAGCAGCTTTAAACCTAGCGGAGAGACCCAGTACTTC CASSFKPSGETQYF TRBJ2-5 TRBV11-1 TRBD2 - 14
TGTGCCAGCAGCCTAGGACAGGGTTTTTTCGAGACCCAGTACTTC CASSLGQGFFETQYF TRBJ2-5 TRBV11-3 TRBD1 - 15
TGCAGCGTTACCAGCCCGATTTATGGCTACACCTTC CSVTSPIYGYTF TRBJ1-2 TRBV29-1 - - 12
TGTGCCAGCAGTCCTGGACGGTCCGAGCAGTACTTC CASSPGRSEQYF TRBJ2-7 TRBV6-6 - - 12
TGCGCCAGCAGCTTGGGACCAACCACAGATACGCAGTATTTT CASSLGPTTDTQYF TRBJ2-3 TRBV5-1 - few 14
TGTGCCAGCAGCTTAGCACCTAGCAGTGGACTGAACACCGGGGAGCTGTTTTTT CASSLAPSSGLNTGELFF TRBJ2-2 TRBV7-2 - - 18
TGTGCCAGCGATTCGGACAGCCGGGGAAACTACGAGCAGTACTTC CASDSDSRGNYEQYF TRBJ2-7 TRBV6-2/TRBV6-3 - - 15
TGCAGTGCTGACTCCGGGACTAGCGCATACAATGAGCAGTTCTTC CSADSGTSAYNEQFF TRBJ2-1 TRBV20-1 TRBD2 many 15
TGTGCCACCCGTCCAACGGGACAAGGCAATGAGCAGTTCTTC CATRPTGQGNEQFF TRBJ2-1 TRBV24-1 - few 14
TGCAGTGCTAGAGAACAGGGAGACACTGAAGCTTTCTTT CSAREQGDTEAFF TRBJ1-1 TRBV20-1 - few 13